This T cell receptor (beta chain) was found in a study of T-cell memory formation after mild COVID-19. Overall study findings and caveats: Certain responding clones were present in pre-infection memory, suggesting participation of cross-reactive memory. Clones that contracted clustered mainly in CM and EM if CD4+ and in EMRA if CD8+.

After removal of 3 bases from V and 2 bases from J, the junction contained 1 base not matched to a gene. The germline V gene has CDR1 SEHNR and CDR2 FQNEAQ (reference sequence). The CDR3 has 14 residues. TCRdb reprocessed the 5' RACE reads via MiXCR and lists one record per CDR3 protein. This table has 300,000 to 400,000 distinct CDR3 sequences, approximately 21% appearing once. Turning to this clonotype: The antigen is undetermined.

The sample comprised PBMCs or a T cell subset sorted from them (not recorded which). The receptor's source is an adult woman who had mild COVID-19 (a few samples of this study predate the infection). Cell type and time point are not known. The chain links TRBV7-9 to TRBJ2-7; TRBD2 aligns across 10 bases. CDR3 nucleotides: TGTGCCAGCAGCTTCCTAGCGGGAGCCTACGAGCAGTACTTC. Amino acids: CASSFLAGAYEQYF.